A selection of T cell receptor beta chains follows, all from one sample in a study of blood T cell repertoires in COVID-19. The method was immunoSEQ multiplex PCR; TCRdb's version includes in-frame clones alone and lacks a portion of them. The data show roughly 70,000 clones, with about 70% seen just once and approximately 20% held by the top ten. Specimen: peripheral blood. Receptors originate from a man aged 60-69 years with acute or convalescent COVID-19. The CDR3 runs from the conserved cysteine through the conserved F or W. D genes are given only for firm matches. The size field is filled for only some rows; it gives once, few, many or a size class.

cdr3_aa: CASSEGNSKETQYF
cdr3_nt: TGTGCCAGCAGTGAAGGAAACAGCAAAGAGACCCAGTACTTC
clone_size: .
v_call: TRBV6-1
d_call: .
j_call: TRBJ2-5

cdr3_aa: CASTRGYEQYF
cdr3_nt: TGTGCCAGCACCAGGGGTTACGAGCAGTACTTC
clone_size: .
v_call: TRBV12-3/TRBV12-4
d_call: .
j_call: TRBJ2-7

cdr3_aa: CASSLDRGRSSYNEQFF
cdr3_nt: TGCGCCAGCAGCTTGGACAGGGGCAGGAGCTCCTACAATGAGCAGTTCTTC
clone_size: few
v_call: TRBV5-1
d_call: TRBD1
j_call: TRBJ2-1

cdr3_aa: CASRQETQYF
cdr3_nt: TGTGCCAGCCGTCAAGAGACCCAGTACTTC
clone_size: .
v_call: TRBV2
d_call: .
j_call: TRBJ2-5

cdr3_aa: CASSLRTAGTETQYF
cdr3_nt: TGTGCCAGCAGCTTAAGAACGGCGGGGACGGAGACCCAGTACTTC
clone_size: .
v_call: TRBV11-2
d_call: .
j_call: TRBJ2-5

cdr3_aa: CASSQVGQVQETQYF
cdr3_nt: TGTGCCAGCAGCCAAGTCGGACAGGTACAAGAGACCCAGTACTTC
clone_size: .
v_call: TRBV4-2
d_call: TRBD1
j_call: TRBJ2-5

cdr3_aa: CASSLVGGGQPQHF
cdr3_nt: TGCGCCAGCAGCTTGGTTGGTGGAGGTCAGCCCCAGCATTTT
clone_size: .
v_call: TRBV5-1
d_call: .
j_call: TRBJ1-5

cdr3_aa: CASSGGQGGVGAFF
cdr3_nt: TGCGCCAGCAGCGGGGGACAGGGTGGGGTCGGAGCTTTCTTT
clone_size: .
v_call: TRBV5-1
d_call: TRBD1
j_call: TRBJ1-1

cdr3_aa: CASSESREATYEQYF
cdr3_nt: TGCGCCAGCAGTGAGTCGCGGGAGGCGACCTACGAGCAGTACTTC
clone_size: many
v_call: TRBV10-2
d_call: TRBD2
j_call: TRBJ2-7

cdr3_aa: CASAGGPMFYEQYF
cdr3_nt: TGTGCCAGCGCAGGGGGGCCGATGTTCTACGAGCAGTACTTC
clone_size: .
v_call: TRBV19
d_call: .
j_call: TRBJ2-7

cdr3_aa: CASSPRTGGENQPQHF
cdr3_nt: TGTGCCAGCAGCCCAAGGACAGGGGGCGAGAATCAGCCCCAGCATTTT
clone_size: .
v_call: TRBV5-5
d_call: TRBD1
j_call: TRBJ1-5

cdr3_aa: CAWSVGVREQFF
cdr3_nt: TGTGCCTGGAGTGTAGGGGTCCGCGAGCAGTTCTTC
clone_size: .
v_call: TRBV30
d_call: .
j_call: TRBJ2-1

cdr3_aa: CASSPGRGYGYTF
cdr3_nt: TGTGCCAGTAGTCCGGGCAGGGGCTATGGCTACACCTTC
clone_size: .
v_call: TRBV19
d_call: .
j_call: TRBJ1-2

cdr3_aa: CASSLDAGPEQYF
cdr3_nt: TGTGCCAGCAGCTTGGACGCAGGCCCCGAGCAGTACTTC
clone_size: .
v_call: TRBV5-4
d_call: .
j_call: TRBJ2-7

cdr3_aa: CAISESSETGIYGYTF
cdr3_nt: TGTGCCATCAGTGAGTCGTCGGAGACAGGCATATATGGCTACACCTTC
clone_size: .
v_call: TRBV10-3
d_call: .
j_call: TRBJ1-2

cdr3_aa: CASSPKGQLQETQYF
cdr3_nt: TGTGCCAGCAGTCCCAAAGGACAGCTCCAAGAGACCCAGTACTTC
clone_size: .
v_call: TRBV6-5
d_call: .
j_call: TRBJ2-5

cdr3_aa: CASRAAGVNYGYTF
cdr3_nt: TGTGCCAGCAGGGCTGCGGGGGTGAACTATGGCTACACCTTC
clone_size: .
v_call: TRBV28
d_call: .
j_call: TRBJ1-2

cdr3_aa: CASSVSRDTQYF
cdr3_nt: TGTGCCAGCAGTGTCTCTCGAGATACGCAGTATTTT
clone_size: .
v_call: TRBV2
d_call: .
j_call: TRBJ2-3

cdr3_aa: CASRAGFGSPLHF
cdr3_nt: TGTGCCAGCAGGGCAGGGTTCGGGTCACCCCTCCACTTT
clone_size: medium-sized
v_call: TRBV27
d_call: .
j_call: TRBJ1-6

cdr3_aa: CASSLSVNEKLFF
cdr3_nt: TGTGCCAGTAGTTTATCAGTAAATGAAAAACTGTTTTTT
clone_size: .
v_call: TRBV19
d_call: .
j_call: TRBJ1-4

cdr3_aa: CASRGLAGPTDTQYF
cdr3_nt: TGTGCCAGCAGGGGACTAGCGGGACCCACAGATACGCAGTATTTT
clone_size: .
v_call: TRBV28
d_call: TRBD2
j_call: TRBJ2-3

cdr3_aa: CASSRTGELFF
cdr3_nt: TGTGCCAGCAGCCGGACCGGGGAGCTGTTTTTT
clone_size: .
v_call: TRBV11-2
d_call: .
j_call: TRBJ2-2

cdr3_aa: CASSKGGLRNTEAFF
cdr3_nt: TGTGCCAGCAGTAAAGGAGGGCTTCGGAACACTGAAGCTTTCTTT
clone_size: .
v_call: TRBV25-1
d_call: .
j_call: TRBJ1-1

cdr3_aa: CASSEWIGGYEKLFF
cdr3_nt: TGTGCCAGCAGTGAATGGATAGGGGGTTATGAAAAACTGTTTTTT
clone_size: .
v_call: TRBV25-1
d_call: .
j_call: TRBJ1-4

cdr3_aa: CASGQEYTDTQYF
cdr3_nt: TGTGCCAGCGGTCAGGAATACACAGATACGCAGTATTTT
clone_size: .
v_call: TRBV28
d_call: .
j_call: TRBJ2-3

cdr3_aa: CATSPRDRAYNEQFF
cdr3_nt: TGTGCCACCAGCCCCCGGGACAGGGCCTACAATGAGCAGTTCTTC
clone_size: once
v_call: TRBV24-1
d_call: TRBD1
j_call: TRBJ2-1

cdr3_aa: CASSIGQGNIQYF
cdr3_nt: TGTGCCAGCAGTATCGGACAGGGGAACATTCAGTACTTC
clone_size: .
v_call: TRBV6-1
d_call: TRBD1
j_call: TRBJ2-4

cdr3_aa: CASSRVAGGHQETQYF
cdr3_nt: TGTGCCAGTAGTAGGGTGGCGGGGGGACACCAAGAGACCCAGTACTTC
clone_size: .
v_call: TRBV19
d_call: TRBD2
j_call: TRBJ2-5

cdr3_aa: CASRITGAGTDTQYF
cdr3_nt: TGTGCCAGCAGGATCACAGGGGCGGGCACAGATACGCAGTATTTT
clone_size: .
v_call: TRBV7-3
d_call: TRBD1
j_call: TRBJ2-3

cdr3_aa: CASSSRVDEQFF
cdr3_nt: TGTGCCAGCAGTTCCAGGGTGGATGAGCAGTTCTTC
clone_size: once
v_call: TRBV6-5
d_call: .
j_call: TRBJ2-1

cdr3_aa: CASRVAVTGDTQYF
cdr3_nt: TGTGCCAGCAGGGTAGCGGTGACAGGGGATACGCAGTATTTT
clone_size: .
v_call: TRBV2
d_call: .
j_call: TRBJ2-3

cdr3_aa: CASSRSSGRATEQFF
cdr3_nt: TGTGCCAGCAGCCGATCTAGCGGGAGGGCCACTGAGCAGTTCTTC
clone_size: .
v_call: TRBV3-1/TRBV3-2
d_call: TRBD2
j_call: TRBJ2-1

cdr3_aa: CASSLGTGFGQYF
cdr3_nt: TGTGCCAGCAGCTTGGGAACGGGGTTTGGGCAGTATTTT
clone_size: few
v_call: TRBV5-6
d_call: .
j_call: TRBJ2-3

cdr3_aa: CASSRAGGADTQYF
cdr3_nt: TGTGCCAGCAGTCGAGCGGGGGGGGCAGATACGCAGTATTTT
clone_size: .
v_call: TRBV6-2/TRBV6-3
d_call: TRBD2
j_call: TRBJ2-3

cdr3_aa: CATSDPGTSGEETQYF
cdr3_nt: TGTGCCACCAGTGATCCCGGGACTAGCGGGGAAGAGACCCAGTACTTC
clone_size: .
v_call: TRBV24-1
d_call: TRBD2
j_call: TRBJ2-5

cdr3_aa: CASRREGTEAFF
cdr3_nt: TGTGCCAGCAGAAGAGAGGGCACTGAAGCTTTCTTT
clone_size: .
v_call: TRBV2
d_call: .
j_call: TRBJ1-1

cdr3_aa: CASSPGWSSYEQYF
cdr3_nt: TGTGCCAGCAGCCCGGGTTGGAGTTCCTACGAGCAGTACTTC
clone_size: .
v_call: TRBV5-4
d_call: .
j_call: TRBJ2-7

cdr3_aa: CASSLAGPGNTIYF
cdr3_nt: TGCGCCAGCAGCTTGGCCGGTCCAGGAAACACCATATATTTT
clone_size: .
v_call: TRBV5-1
d_call: .
j_call: TRBJ1-3